This entry concerns a single T cell receptor (beta chain). The data derive from a study of blood T cell repertoires in COVID-19. Study overall: From the United States, Italy and Spain came samples of acute and convalescent COVID-19. The analysed material was cDNA or gDNA that came from T cells, B-cell-depleted T cells, or PBMCs.

Germline V gives CDR1 SEHNR, CDR2 FQNEAQ (reference sequence). V shed 5 bases, J shed 6 bases, and the junction held 16 bases outside the gene matches. This CDR3 contains 16 residues. Per the study methods: By means of reference gene primer amplification, nucleated cell counts were estimated. The protocol was immunoSEQ multiplex PCR, while the TCRdb copy is restricted to in-frame clones and leaves out a portion. V and J calls and clone size are as listed in that table; D and trimming were resolved from the DNA. There are approximately 300,000 clones in the sample; approximately 90% occur only once, and approximately 2.4% lies in the top ten.

The genes are TRBV7-9 and TRBJ2-7; TRBD1 matches at 7 bases. The sequence was collected from a man between 18 and 35 years old with active or convalescent COVID-19. Sequencing input: peripheral blood. The CDR3 nucleotides are TGTGCCAGCAGCATACACGCAACAGGGGAAATAAGCGAGCAGTACTTC. This translates into CASSIHATGEISEQYF. The entire variable domain, with the rest obtained from reference TRBV7-9 and TRBJ2-7, is as follows: DTGVSQNPRHKITKRGQNVTFRCDPISEHNRLYWYRQTLGQGPEFLTYFQNEAQLEKSRLLSDRFSAERPKGSFSTLEIQRTEQGDSAMYLCASSIHATGEISEQYFGPGTRLTVT.